The T cell receptor beta chain described here comes from a study of cytotoxic CD8 clonotypes in ibrutinib-treated CLL. Study-wide context: Among responders, roughly 25 were partial and 2 complete; after median about 70 months, roughly 15 stayed remitted and 12 progressed. The taking of response samples occurred after a median about eleven months of treatment, with a range of 6 to 36. General study results and limits: The public clonotypes identified were infrequent and showed contraction or stability on treatment. Sampling of sustained-remission and progressing patients occurred at differing times.

CDR3 length: 12 residues. Germline CDR1 is LNHNV and CDR2 is YYDKDF (reference sequence). V gave up 4 bases and J gave up 7 bases, with 10 bases separating them. To note about this clone: Antigen: not known.

Sequenced by immunoSEQ multiplex PCR; TCRdb stores in-frame clones only, minus some. Among fewer than 400,000 clones listed, over 60% were seen once. The sample in question was PBMCs, obtained after 36 months of ibrutinib treatment. The clonotype was recovered from a human donor with chronic lymphocytic leukemia. The chain carries TRBV15 and TRBJ1-1; D not resolved. CDR3 sequence (DNA): TGTGCCACCAGCATACGGACGGGTGAAGCTTTCTTT. Protein sequence: CATSIRTGEAFF.